A selection of T cell receptor beta chains follows, all from one sample in a study of T-cell memory formation after mild COVID-19. TCRdb itself ran the 5' RACE reads through MiXCR, one entry per CDR3 protein. Of about 430,000 distinct CDR3 sequences listed, about a sixth are singletons. Sequences were obtained from PBMCs or a T cell subset sorted from them (not recorded which). The receptors stem from a man in his late teens or twenties who had mild COVID-19 (a few samples of this study predate the infection). Cell type and time point are not known. Each CDR3 is given with its conserved first and last residue. The D gene is left open where the match is weak. A clone size is listed for some rows: how often the clone was seen (once, few, many), or a class if it is expanded.

v_gene: TRBV10-2; abundance: few; d_gene: TRBD1; j_gene: TRBJ2-3; CDR3aa: CASSVTGGEADTQYF; CDR3nt: TGCGCCAGCAGTGTGACAGGGGGTGAGGCAGATACGCAGTATTTT
v_gene: TRBV6-5; abundance: .; d_gene: .; j_gene: TRBJ2-2; CDR3aa: CASSYSGSDIRLFF; CDR3nt: TGTGCCAGCAGTTACTCGGGAAGCGACATTCGGCTGTTTTTT
v_gene: TRBV7-9; abundance: few; d_gene: .; j_gene: TRBJ1-4; CDR3aa: CASSHTTKPGLDSEKLFF; CDR3nt: TGTGCCAGCAGCCATACCACAAAACCGGGGCTAGACAGTGAAAAACTGTTTTTT
v_gene: TRBV20-1; abundance: few; d_gene: .; j_gene: TRBJ1-2; CDR3aa: CSAALGEDGYTF; CDR3nt: TGCAGTGCGGCCTTGGGGGAGGATGGCTACACCTTC
v_gene: TRBV3-1; abundance: many; d_gene: .; j_gene: TRBJ1-2; CDR3aa: CASSQYRNGYTF; CDR3nt: TGTGCCAGCAGCCAATACCGGAATGGCTACACCTTC
v_gene: TRBV7-6; abundance: few; d_gene: TRBD1; j_gene: TRBJ1-1; CDR3aa: CASSSRGDRRLTEAFF; CDR3nt: TGTGCCAGCAGCTCCCGGGGGGACAGGAGGCTCACTGAAGCTTTCTTT
v_gene: TRBV7-2; abundance: few; d_gene: .; j_gene: TRBJ1-2; CDR3aa: CASSTPSMGSYGYTF; CDR3nt: TGTGCCAGCAGTACCCCCTCAATGGGGTCCTATGGCTACACCTTC
v_gene: TRBV5-1; abundance: .; d_gene: .; j_gene: TRBJ2-4; CDR3aa: CASSFEDKNIQYF; CDR3nt: TGCGCCAGCAGCTTTGAGGACAAAAACATTCAGTACTTC
v_gene: TRBV7-2; abundance: .; d_gene: .; j_gene: TRBJ2-2; CDR3aa: CASSSRRGNTGELFF; CDR3nt: TGTGCCAGCAGCTCCCGACGGGGAAACACCGGGGAGCTGTTTTTT
v_gene: TRBV7-6; abundance: .; d_gene: .; j_gene: TRBJ1-1; CDR3aa: CASSYAASPGRNTEAFF; CDR3nt: TGTGCCAGCAGCTACGCGGCGTCACCCGGCAGGAACACTGAAGCTTTCTTT
v_gene: TRBV7-8; abundance: many; d_gene: .; j_gene: TRBJ2-3; CDR3aa: CASTRTDTQYF; CDR3nt: TGTGCCAGCACCCGCACAGATACGCAGTATTTT
v_gene: TRBV29-1; abundance: few; d_gene: .; j_gene: TRBJ1-1; CDR3aa: CSVEDRRNTEAFF; CDR3nt: TGCAGCGTTGAAGATCGCCGGAACACTGAAGCTTTCTTT
v_gene: TRBV4-1; abundance: .; d_gene: .; j_gene: TRBJ2-1; CDR3aa: CASSQDTGLGNNEQFF; CDR3nt: TGCGCCAGCAGCCAAGATACGGGTCTGGGGAACAATGAGCAGTTCTTC
v_gene: TRBV30; abundance: .; d_gene: TRBD1; j_gene: TRBJ1-2; CDR3aa: CACFGTGAFYGYTF; CDR3nt: TGTGCCTGCTTCGGGACAGGGGCGTTCTATGGCTACACCTTC
v_gene: TRBV5-6; abundance: .; d_gene: .; j_gene: TRBJ1-1; CDR3aa: CASSPSPARDTEAFF; CDR3nt: TGTGCCAGCAGCCCTTCCCCGGCAAGAGACACTGAAGCTTTCTTT
v_gene: TRBV28; abundance: .; d_gene: .; j_gene: TRBJ2-5; CDR3aa: CASSWGDQETQYF; CDR3nt: TGTGCCAGCAGTTGGGGGGACCAAGAGACCCAGTACTTC
v_gene: TRBV5-1; abundance: .; d_gene: TRBD2; j_gene: TRBJ2-5; CDR3aa: CASSNLAGGGASETQYF; CDR3nt: TGCGCCAGCAGCAACCTAGCGGGGGGAGGTGCTAGCGAGACCCAGTACTTC
v_gene: TRBV11-1; abundance: few; d_gene: .; j_gene: TRBJ2-2; CDR3aa: CASSRQKSGELFF; CDR3nt: TGTGCCAGCAGCCGTCAAAAGTCCGGGGAGCTGTTTTTT
v_gene: TRBV2; abundance: many; d_gene: .; j_gene: TRBJ2-1; CDR3aa: CASTPFKGTYNEQFF; CDR3nt: TGTGCCAGCACCCCGTTTAAAGGAACGTACAATGAGCAGTTCTTC
v_gene: TRBV7-2; abundance: many; d_gene: .; j_gene: TRBJ2-2; CDR3aa: CASSLGPEGFSGELFF; CDR3nt: TGTGCCAGCAGCCTCGGTCCCGAGGGGTTCAGCGGGGAGCTGTTTTTT
v_gene: TRBV7-9; abundance: .; d_gene: .; j_gene: TRBJ1-3; CDR3aa: CASSLAVSPPGNTIYF; CDR3nt: TGTGCCAGCAGCTTAGCCGTCTCGCCCCCTGGAAACACCATATATTTT
v_gene: TRBV28; abundance: few; d_gene: .; j_gene: TRBJ1-5; CDR3aa: CASSLTYGNQPQHF; CDR3nt: TGTGCCAGCAGTTTAACTTACGGGAATCAGCCCCAGCATTTT
v_gene: TRBV20-1; abundance: .; d_gene: .; j_gene: TRBJ1-2; CDR3aa: CSARGVGGYTF; CDR3nt: TGCAGTGCTAGGGGCGTCGGCGGCTACACCTTC
v_gene: TRBV6-5; abundance: .; d_gene: .; j_gene: TRBJ1-4; CDR3aa: CASSYFPTGVNEKLFF; CDR3nt: TGTGCCAGCAGTTATTTTCCGACAGGAGTTAATGAAAAACTGTTTTTT
v_gene: TRBV5-6; abundance: .; d_gene: .; j_gene: TRBJ1-4; CDR3aa: CASSTGTYSEKLFF; CDR3nt: TGTGCCAGCAGCACCGGGACTTACAGTGAAAAACTGTTTTTT
v_gene: TRBV12-3/TRBV12-4; abundance: few; d_gene: TRBD1; j_gene: TRBJ1-6; CDR3aa: CASNHRGRSSPLHF; CDR3nt: TGTGCCAGCAATCACAGGGGGCGTAGCTCACCCCTCCACTTT
v_gene: TRBV7-9; abundance: few; d_gene: .; j_gene: TRBJ1-1; CDR3aa: CAGTYSNTEAFF; CDR3nt: TGTGCCGGGACATACTCGAACACTGAAGCTTTCTTT
v_gene: TRBV24-1; abundance: .; d_gene: .; j_gene: TRBJ1-2; CDR3aa: CATSDTRSGYTF; CDR3nt: TGTGCCACCAGTGATACGCGAAGTGGCTACACCTTC
v_gene: TRBV6-4; abundance: many; d_gene: .; j_gene: TRBJ2-1; CDR3aa: CASSEEGGPYNEQFF; CDR3nt: TGTGCCAGCAGTGAAGAGGGGGGCCCCTACAATGAGCAGTTCTTC
v_gene: TRBV7-3; abundance: .; d_gene: TRBD1; j_gene: TRBJ2-3; CDR3aa: CASSQPGGQGGTDTQYF; CDR3nt: TGTGCCAGCAGCCAACCCGGGGGACAGGGGGGCACAGATACGCAGTATTTT
v_gene: TRBV28; abundance: many; d_gene: .; j_gene: TRBJ1-5; CDR3aa: CASSLRVSFSVDQPQHF; CDR3nt: TGTGCCAGCAGCCTCAGGGTTTCGTTCTCGGTCGATCAGCCCCAGCATTTT
v_gene: TRBV18; abundance: .; d_gene: .; j_gene: TRBJ2-1; CDR3aa: CASSDGGSYNEQFF; CDR3nt: TGTGCCAGCTCAGACGGGGGCTCCTACAATGAGCAGTTCTTC
v_gene: TRBV11-2; abundance: few; d_gene: .; j_gene: TRBJ2-7; CDR3aa: CASSLSDGHEQYF; CDR3nt: TGTGCCAGCAGCTTATCGGACGGGCACGAGCAGTACTTC